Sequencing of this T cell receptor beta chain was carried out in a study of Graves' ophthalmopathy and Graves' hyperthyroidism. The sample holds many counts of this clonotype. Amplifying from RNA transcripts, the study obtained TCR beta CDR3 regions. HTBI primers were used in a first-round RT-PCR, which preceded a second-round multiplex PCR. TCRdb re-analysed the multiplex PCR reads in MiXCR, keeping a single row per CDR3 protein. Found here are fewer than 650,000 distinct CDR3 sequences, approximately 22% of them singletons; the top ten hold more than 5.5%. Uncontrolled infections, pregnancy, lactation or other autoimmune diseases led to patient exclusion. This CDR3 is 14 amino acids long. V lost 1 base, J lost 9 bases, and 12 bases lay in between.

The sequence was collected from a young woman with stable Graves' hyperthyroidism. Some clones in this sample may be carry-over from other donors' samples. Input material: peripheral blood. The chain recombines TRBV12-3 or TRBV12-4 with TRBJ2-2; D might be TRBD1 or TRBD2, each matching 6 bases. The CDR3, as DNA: TGTGCCAGCAGTTTAGTTGGGGGGCGCCGGGAGCTGTTTTTT. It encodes CASSLVGGRRELFF.